These 4 T cell receptor beta chains originate from one sample sequenced in a study of blood T cell repertoires in COVID-19. Libraries were prepared by immunoSEQ multiplex PCR; TCRdb keeps only in-frame clonotypes and omits some of them. The sample holds around 51,000 clones; about nine tenths are singletons and the top ten take 5% to 6.5%. The sequencing sample was made of peripheral blood. These receptors were obtained from an older man with acute or convalescent COVID-19.

The J gene is TRBJ1-1, the V gene TRBV29-1, with D hard to call. Trimming left V 0 bases short and J 10 bases short, with 12 bases between. This CDR3 spans 12 amino acids. From germline, CDR1 is SQVTM and CDR2 ANQGSEA. DNA of the CDR3: TGCAGCGTTGAAGAAGGAGGCAAGGGAGCTTTCTTT. It specifies CSVEEGGKGAFF.

This clone was observed once. V is TRBV5-8 and J is TRBJ2-1, with D perhaps matching TRBD1 (5 bases). The CDR3 length is 15 residues. Germline V lookup: CDR1 SGHTS, CDR2 YDEGEE. V lost 0 bases and J lost 2, with 9 bases in between. The DNA of the CDR3 is TGTGCCAGCAGCTTGGGCAGGGAAGCCTACAATGAGCAGTTCTTC. Translating it yields CASSLGREAYNEQFF.

V and J are TRBV15 and TRBJ1-2; 9 nucleotides match TRBD1. Germline lookup yields CDR1 LNHNV and CDR2 YYDKDF (reference sequence). V lost 3 bases and J lost 7; bases outside the gene matches: 3. The CDR3 has 13 residues. The CDR3 here is CATSRGQGAGYTF. The DNA of the CDR3 is TGTGCCACCAGCAGGGGACAGGGCGCTGGCTACACCTTC. Based on the CDR3 plus reference TRBV15 and TRBJ1-2, the full variable domain is DAMVIQNPRYQVTQFGKPVTLSCSQTLNHNVMYWYQQKSSQAPKLLFHYYDKDFNNEADTPDNFQSRRPNTSFCFLDIRSPGLGDTAMYLCATSRGQGAGYTFGSGTRLTVV.

This clone was picked up a small number of times. V is TRBV5-1 and J is TRBJ1-1; D unclear. The CDR3 runs to 13 residues. The germline V gene encodes CDR1 SGHRS and CDR2 YFSETQ. Trimming took off 1 base at V and 4 bases at J, with 8 bases between the two ends. The CDR3 region is CASSLWFGTEAFF. The DNA for the CDR3 is TGCGCCAGCAGCTTGTGGTTCGGCACTGAAGCTTTCTTT.